This TCR beta chain was observed in a study of T cell responses to AZD1222 COVID-19 vaccine. TCRdb's copy holds only in-frame clones and misses some; the assay was immunoSEQ multiplex PCR. The sample records 120,000 or so clones, roughly 88% being singletons. Trimming pared 2 bases from V and 2 bases from J, leaving 13 bases between. CDR3 length equals 16 residues. Germline-derived CDR1 and CDR2 are MDHEN and SYDVKM. The clonotype originates from an adult in good health. The J gene is TRBJ1-5, the V gene TRBV28, with TRBD1 as a possible D gene (5 bases). Specimen: peripheral blood, collected on day 0 of AZD1222 vaccination. CDR3 coding DNA: TGTGCCAGCAGTTTACAGGCAGGGAAACGCAATCAGCCCCAGCATTTT. Protein sequence: CASSLQAGKRNQPQHF.